A single TCR beta chain is shown here with its context. Its cognate antigen is unknown. The source of the sample is a study of T-cell reconstitution after alpha-beta-depleted transplantation in children. General study points: A year post-transplant, T-cell counts and diversity derived mostly from newly produced T cells.

V lost 6 bases and J 15 bases, leaving 21 bases between the germline ends. Germline values: CDR1 MDHEN, CDR2 SYDVKM. The CDR3 is 13 amino acids. Unique molecular identifiers tagged the TCRbeta library. TCRdb redid the calling of the PCR reads with MiXCR, one entry per CDR3 protein. The sample has some 600,000 distinct CDR3 sequences, 10% to 15% seen once. Specimen: PBMCs, mostly from graft donor cells, collected 360 days after TCRalphabeta/CD19-depleted stem cell transplant. The source of this sequence is a male patient younger than 18 who had a stem cell transplant for acute myeloid leukemia, so the T cells may come from the graft donor. The chain joins TRBV28 to TRBJ2-4, with D tentatively TRBD2 (5 bases). CDR3: CASSRDSESLGYF. The CDR3 DNA reads as TGTGCCAGCAGCCGGGATTCCGAGTCTCTTGGGTACTTC.